What follows are 25 T cell receptor beta chains derived from one specimen sequenced in a study of shared clonotypes between healthy human individuals. Repertoires were generated with immunoSEQ multiplex PCR, while TCRdb's copy carries only in-frame clones and drops some. The sample yields over a million clones, around 75% seen once. Sequenced sample: memory CD4+ T cells sorted from blood. As to subset: CD45RA-negative fraction. These receptors were obtained from a man between 18 and 29 years old in good health.

J is TRBJ1-5 and V is TRBV27; 7 bases align to TRBD1. This CDR3 spans 18 amino acids. Germline CDR1 reads MNHEY; CDR2 reads SMNVEV (reference sequence). V lost 2 bases to trimming and J lost 2 bases; unmatched junction nucleotides: 12. The CDR3 loop reads CASSLNRGWGLGNQPQHF. In DNA, the CDR3 is TGTGCCAGCAGTTTAAACAGGGGATGGGGATTGGGCAATCAGCCCCAGCATTTT.

This chain uses TRBV5-4 with TRBJ1-1; TRBD1 might be the D (6 bases). CDR1 and CDR2 from the germline V gene are SGHNT and YYREEE (reference sequence). This CDR3 is built from 16 residues. V lost 4 bases and J lost 4, with 20 bases in between. For the CDR3, the DNA is TGTGCCAGCAGCGATGCACAGGGCGGGGTTGGCACTGAAGCTTTCTTT. It specifies CASSDAQGGVGTEAFF.

The chain has TRBV9 and TRBJ2-7; 8 positions match TRBD1. The CDR3 covers 15 residues. The germline CDR1 and CDR2 sequences are SGDLS and YYNGEE. V gave up 3 bases and J gave up 6 bases; unmatched junction bases: 11. The CDR3 DNA reads TGTGCCAGCAGCGCCGGATCCGGGACAGGCGTCGAGCAGTACTTC. Translation gives CASSAGSGTGVEQYF.

V gene TRBV5-1 combines with J gene TRBJ1-6; perhaps TRBD1 as D (5 bases). The CDR3 is 15 amino acids. CDR1 and CDR2 from the germline V gene are SGHRS and YFSETQ. V shed 4 bases and J shed 10 bases, with 18 bases lying between them. The CDR3 DNA sequence: TGCGCCAGCAGCCAAGAGGTGGGGGTGATGTCACCCCTCCACTTT. This encodes CASSQEVGVMSPLHF.

The V gene is TRBV6-5, the J gene TRBJ1-4, with D possibly being TRBD1 (6 bases). The CDR3 length is 14 residues. Germline V gives CDR1 MNHEY, CDR2 SVGAGI. V dropped 6 bases and J dropped 8 bases, with 16 bases sitting between them. CDR3 loop: CASSPRDMGEKLFF. In DNA, the CDR3 is TGTGCCAGCAGCCCTCGGGACATGGGGGAAAAACTGTTTTTT.

To note about this clone: This could be a read error, since a much larger clone is one nucleotide away. CDR3 in amino acids: CASSSDTNYGYTF. DNA of the CDR3: TGTGCCAGCAGCTCGGACACTAACTATGGCTACACCTTC. This chain links TRBV11-2 with TRBJ1-2; tentatively, D is TRBD1 (5 bases). This CDR3 has 13 residues. V dropped 4 bases and J dropped 0 bases, with 6 bases sitting between them. Germline CDR1 SGHAT, CDR2 FQNNGV.

This clone was counted between two and nine times. This chain links TRBV18 with TRBJ2-3; the D is unclear. CDR3 length equals 16 residues. Trimming left V 0 bases short and J 0 bases short, with 10 bases between. Germline V gene data show CDR1 as KGHSH and CDR2 as LQKENI. CDR3 amino acids: CASSPPTGISTDTQYF. The CDR3 coding sequence is TGTGCCAGCTCACCACCGACCGGTATTAGCACAGATACGCAGTATTTT.

The chain combines TRBV5-1 with TRBJ2-5, with 8 bases aligning to TRBD1. The ends lost 3 bases at V and 4 bases at J; junction bases unmatched: 5. Germline V gene lookup returns CDR1 SGHRS and CDR2 YFSETQ. This CDR3 has 14 amino acids. In DNA form, the CDR3 reads TGCGCCAGCAGCTCACCGGGACAGGCAGAGACCCAGTACTTC. It translates to CASSSPGQAETQYF.

This rearrangement joins TRBV6-5 to TRBJ1-3; D is unclear. Trimming cost V 7 bases and J 4 bases, with 5 bases left between them. This CDR3 spans 11 amino acids. CDR1 is MNHEY and CDR2 is SVGAGI in the germline V gene. CDR3 DNA: TGTGCCAGCAATGACGGAAACACCATATATTTT. Its translation is CASNDGNTIYF.

The chain recombines TRBV7-9 with TRBJ2-7; TRBD1 matches 9 bases. Germline CDR1 and CDR2: SEHNR and FQNEAQ (reference sequence). V dropped 1 base and J dropped 2; count of bases not matched to a gene: 3. This CDR3 spans 15 amino acids. The CDR3 here is CASSLVGQGAYEQYF. The CDR3 nucleotides read TGTGCCAGCAGCTTAGTGGGACAGGGAGCCTACGAGCAGTACTTC.

The rearrangement links TRBV5-1 to TRBJ2-5, with D possibly being TRBD1 (5 bases). Germline CDR1 and CDR2: SGHRS and YFSETQ. This CDR3 has 15 amino acids. Trimming stripped 2 bases from V and 1 base from J, with 12 bases between. CDR3 sequence reads: CASSFTRQSQETQYF. The CDR3, as DNA: TGCGCCAGCAGCTTTACCCGACAGTCCCAAGAGACCCAGTACTTC.

The genes are TRBV11-2 and TRBJ2-1, with D perhaps being TRBD1 or TRBD2 (5 bases each). The CDR3 is 14 residues long. The V end was cut by 6 bases, the J end by 6 bases, with 15 bases between. In germline, CDR1 is SGHAT, CDR2 FQNNGV. CDR3 bases: TGTGCCAGCAGAACCATCCGGGACGGCAATGAGCAGTTCTTC. Protein: CASRTIRDGNEQFF.

The chain has TRBV2 and TRBJ2-2; D is possibly TRBD1 (6 bases). Germline lookup yields CDR1 SNHLY and CDR2 FYNNEI. The CDR3 extends over 16 amino acids. V lost 7 bases, J lost 0 bases, and 15 bases lay in between. The CDR3 loop reads CASITTGNTNTGELFF. CDR3 coding DNA: TGTGCCAGCATTACAACAGGGAACACGAACACCGGGGAGCTGTTTTTT. Full variable domain (rest looked up from reference TRBV2 and TRBJ2-2): EPEVTQTPSHQVTQMGQEVILRCVPISNHLYFYWYRQILGQKVEFLVSFYNNEISEKSEIFDDQFSVERPDGSNFTLKIRSTKLEDSAMYFCASITTGNTNTGELFFGEGSRLTVL.

The V gene is TRBV6-1, the J gene TRBJ2-7, with TRBD1 matching over 9 bases. The trim removed 11 bases at V and 3 bases at J, leaving 8 bases unmatched. Germline CDR1 is MNHNS and CDR2 is SASEGT. The CDR3 contains 13 residues. The chain's CDR3 is CAARPGQGYEQYF. The CDR3 DNA reads as TGTGCCGCGCGGCCGGGACAGGGCTACGAGCAGTACTTC.

The CDR3 nucleotides read TGTGCCTGGAGTACCGGGAATAACTATGGCTACACCTTC. Residues: CAWSTGNNYGYTF. The V and J genes are TRBV30 and TRBJ1-2; D is undetermined. CDR3 size: 13 residues. With 2 bases removed from V and 1 base from J, the gap between germline ends came to 8 bases. CDR1 is GTSNPN and CDR2 is SVGIG in the germline V gene (reference sequence).

The chain has TRBV4-1 and TRBJ1-2, with D uncertain. V lost 0 bases, J lost 4 bases, and 6 bases lay in between. The germline CDR1 and CDR2 sequences are MGHRA and YSYEKL. CDR3 size: 13 residues. CDR3 sequence reads: CASSQDGSYGYTF. DNA for the CDR3: TGCGCCAGCAGCCAAGATGGGTCCTATGGCTACACCTTC.

This chain links TRBV5-1 with TRBJ2-1; D may be TRBD1 (6 bases). CDR1 SGHRS and CDR2 YFSETQ come from the germline V gene. V was trimmed by 4 bases and J by 2 bases, leaving 10 bases between them. This CDR3 has 14 residues. DNA of the CDR3: TGCGCCAGCAGCCCCCGGGACACCTACAATGAGCAGTTCTTC. This codes for CASSPRDTYNEQFF.

This rearrangement joins TRBV11-3 to TRBJ2-1; 12 positions agree with TRBD1. The CDR3 consists of 20 residues. Looked up from germline, CDR1 is SGHNT and CDR2 is YENEEA. Trimming removed 4 bases from V and 4 bases from J; junction bases left unmatched: 17. This CDR3 is CASSSASGTGGNMGYNEQFF. The DNA for the CDR3 is TGTGCCAGCAGCTCGGCCTCCGGGACAGGGGGCAACATGGGATACAATGAGCAGTTCTTC.

The CDR3 here is CASSLTGYSYEQYF. The CDR3 DNA follows: TGTGCCAGCAGCTTGACAGGGTACTCCTACGAGCAGTACTTC. The rearrangement joins TRBV7-9 to TRBJ2-7, with 7 bases lining up with TRBD1. The CDR3 runs to 14 residues. The germline V gene has CDR1 SEHNR and CDR2 FQNEAQ (reference sequence). After removal of 3 bases from V and 0 bases from J, the junction contained 2 bases not matched to a gene. Full variable domain (outside the CDR3, taken from reference TRBV7-9 and TRBJ2-7): DTGVSQNPRHKITKRGQNVTFRCDPISEHNRLYWYRQTLGQGPEFLTYFQNEAQLEKSRLLSDRFSAERPKGSFSTLEIQRTEQGDSAMYLCASSLTGYSYEQYFGPGTRLTVT.

The chain joins TRBV7-2 to TRBJ2-3, with 10 bases identical to TRBD2. This CDR3 comprises 19 residues. V gave up 2 bases and J gave up 3 bases; unmatched junction bases: 14. Germline V gene sequence: CDR1 SGHTA, CDR2 FQGNSA. The CDR3 DNA sequence: TGTGCCAGCAGCTTACGGGCTAGCGGGAGAGGGGTGCGGACAGATACGCAGTATTTT. As protein: CASSLRASGRGVRTDTQYF. The variable domain in full, completed from reference TRBV7-2 and TRBJ2-3, reads GAGVSQSPSNKVTEKGKDVELRCDPISGHTALYWYRQSLGQGLEFLIYFQGNSAPDKSGLPSDRFSAERTGGSVSTLTIQRTQQEDSAVYLCASSLRASGRGVRTDTQYFGPGTRLTVL.

The rearrangement links TRBV5-1 to TRBJ2-1; 11 bases align to TRBD2. Germline V lookup: CDR1 SGHRS, CDR2 YFSETQ. The CDR3 length is 17 residues. V dropped 4 bases and J dropped 6; count of bases not matched to a gene: 12. CDR3 amino acids: CASSRLSGTSGINEQFF. The CDR3 bases are TGCGCCAGCAGCCGTCTATCCGGGACTAGCGGTATCAATGAGCAGTTCTTC.

In nucleotides, the CDR3 is TGTGCCAGTAGTTTTACGGGCAATCAGCCCCAGCATTTT. This translates into CASSFTGNQPQHF. This chain links TRBV19 with TRBJ1-5; D call uncertain. V was clipped by 5 bases and J by 2 bases, with 7 bases between them. Per germline, CDR1 LNHDA and CDR2 SQIVND (reference sequence). The CDR3 covers 13 residues.

Worth noting for this clone: Within the sample, other DNA sequences also encode this same CDR3. The genes are TRBV30 and TRBJ1-1, with D unclear. The CDR3 length is 12 residues. V gave up 3 bases and J gave up 0 bases, with 5 bases separating them. CDR1 and CDR2 from the germline V gene are GTSNPN and SVGIG (reference sequence). CDR3 sequence reads: CAWSQLNTEAFF. The DNA for the CDR3 is TGTGCCTGGAGCCAGTTGAACACTGAAGCTTTCTTT.

The chain employs TRBV6-6 and TRBJ2-7; weak D call: TRBD1 (5 bases). Germline-derived CDR1 and CDR2 are MNHNY and SVGAGI (reference sequence). There are 15 residues in the CDR3. V was clipped by 2 bases and J by 2 bases, with 13 bases between them. The CDR3 region has the DNA TGTGCCAGCAGTTACATTAGGACACCCACCTACGAGCAGTACTTC. Amino acid sequence: CASSYIRTPTYEQYF.

The J gene is TRBJ1-2, the V gene TRBV4-1; D is ambiguous. This CDR3 contains 16 residues. Trimming stripped 0 bases from V and 4 bases from J, with 15 bases between. CDR1 is MGHRA, CDR2 YSYEKL, per germline. The CDR3 sequence: CASSQDQQTLGYGYTF. The CDR3 coding sequence is TGCGCCAGCAGCCAAGATCAGCAGACCCTTGGCTATGGCTACACCTTC.